This T cell receptor (beta chain) was identified in a study of cytotoxic CD8 clonotypes in ibrutinib-treated CLL. The germline V gene encodes CDR1 MGHDK and CDR2 SYGVNS. The CDR3 consists of 16 residues. V lost 3 bases and J lost 5, with 19 bases in between. The table came from immunoSEQ multiplex PCR; TCRdb's copy has only in-frame clones and leaves some out. The sample holds approximately 70,000 clones, 80% seen once. This chain joins TRBV25-1 and TRBJ1-1, with D possibly being TRBD1 (5 bases). The input for sequencing was PBMCs, taken at disease progression, from a patient treated with ibrutinib. This clonotype was sampled from a human donor with chronic lymphocytic leukemia. The CDR3 reads CASSEGLGELDTEAFF. Here the CDR3 DNA reads TGTGCCAGCAGTGAGGGGCTGGGGGAACTGGATACTGAAGCTTTCTTT.